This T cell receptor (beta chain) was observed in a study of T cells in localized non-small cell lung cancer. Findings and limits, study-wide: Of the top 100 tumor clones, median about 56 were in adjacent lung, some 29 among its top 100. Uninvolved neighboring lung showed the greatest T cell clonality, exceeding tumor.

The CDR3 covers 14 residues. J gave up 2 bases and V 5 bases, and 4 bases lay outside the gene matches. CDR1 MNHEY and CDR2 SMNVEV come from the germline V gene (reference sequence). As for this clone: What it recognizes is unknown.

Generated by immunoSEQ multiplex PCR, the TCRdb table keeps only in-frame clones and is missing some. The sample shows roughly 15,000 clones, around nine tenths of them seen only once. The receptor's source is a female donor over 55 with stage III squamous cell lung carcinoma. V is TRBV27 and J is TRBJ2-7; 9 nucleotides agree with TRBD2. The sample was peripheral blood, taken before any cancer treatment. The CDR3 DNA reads TGTGCCAGCAGTCTCTTAGCGGGAGCCTACGAGCAGTACTTC. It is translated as CASSLLAGAYEQYF.